The 3 T cell receptor beta chains given below trace back to one sample, sequenced in a study of a mutant IDH1 vaccine in newly diagnosed glioma (dated by TCRdb to about 2021). This specimen's time point label, per the study, means: week 35, safety follow-up. A 20-mer mutant IDH1 peptide at 300 micrograms in Montanide made up each vaccine dose, which was injected subcutaneously together with topical imiquimod. Libraries came from the immunoSEQ multiplex PCR assay. What TCRdb holds here is the immuneACCESS table cut down to in-frame rearrangements. Part of the clones is not present; checked against another copy, under half of the missing clones reflect an unresolved V gene, and the others are unexplained. For this sample there are tens of thousands of clones; around 80% appear just once. The ten largest make up roughly 3.2% of the sample. These receptors have no known antigen. The input for sequencing was PBMCs, taken from a glioma patient whose treatment included an IDH1 peptide vaccine. Every receptor here comes from a man aged 40-55 years with glioma. Some clones in this sample may be carry-over from other donors' samples.

This chain joins TRBV7-2 and TRBJ1-2, with D possibly being TRBD1 (5 bases). Germline assignment: CDR1 SGHTA and CDR2 FQGNSA. V was trimmed by 3 bases and J by 6 bases, leaving 14 bases between them. This CDR3 contains 14 residues. The chain's CDR3 is CASSLFLTAHGYTF. DNA of the CDR3: TGTGCCAGCAGCTTGTTTCTGACAGCCCATGGCTACACCTTC.

The chain recombines TRBV7-6 with TRBJ1-5, with D uncertain. This CDR3 contains 15 residues. Germline-derived CDR1 and CDR2 are SGHVS and FNYEAQ. Trimming shortened V by 6 bases and J by 2 bases, and 14 bases separated the two germline ends. CDR3 DNA sequence: TGTGCCAGCAGTCCCCTCCCTGATGGCAATCAGCCCCAGCATTTT. This encodes CASSPLPDGNQPQHF.

This clone is a singleton in its sample. This chain links TRBV7-6 with TRBJ1-1; D is unresolved. Germline CDR1 SGHVS, CDR2 FNYEAQ. The V and J ends lost 2 bases and 5 bases respectively, with 12 bases between them. The CDR3 covers 14 residues. CDR3 in DNA: TGTGCCAGCAGCTTAATCCAAGAGCAAACTGAAGCTTTCTTT. Translated, it gives CASSLIQEQTEAFF.